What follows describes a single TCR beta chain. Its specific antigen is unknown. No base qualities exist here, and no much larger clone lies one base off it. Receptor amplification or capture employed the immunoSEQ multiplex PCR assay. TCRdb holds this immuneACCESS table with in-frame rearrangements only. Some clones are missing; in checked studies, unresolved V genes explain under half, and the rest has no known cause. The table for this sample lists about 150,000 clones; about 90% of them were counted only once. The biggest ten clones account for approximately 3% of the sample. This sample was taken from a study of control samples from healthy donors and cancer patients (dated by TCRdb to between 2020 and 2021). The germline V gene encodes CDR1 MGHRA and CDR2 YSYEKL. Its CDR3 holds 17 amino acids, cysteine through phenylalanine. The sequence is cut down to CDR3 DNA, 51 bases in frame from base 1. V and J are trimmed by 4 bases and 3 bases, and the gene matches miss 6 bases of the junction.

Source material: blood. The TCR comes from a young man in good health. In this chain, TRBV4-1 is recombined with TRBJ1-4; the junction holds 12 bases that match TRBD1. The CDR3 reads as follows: CASSRGTGGIPNEKLFF. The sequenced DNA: TGCGCCAGCAGCCGAGGGACAGGGGGCATACCTAATGAAAAACTGTTTTTT.